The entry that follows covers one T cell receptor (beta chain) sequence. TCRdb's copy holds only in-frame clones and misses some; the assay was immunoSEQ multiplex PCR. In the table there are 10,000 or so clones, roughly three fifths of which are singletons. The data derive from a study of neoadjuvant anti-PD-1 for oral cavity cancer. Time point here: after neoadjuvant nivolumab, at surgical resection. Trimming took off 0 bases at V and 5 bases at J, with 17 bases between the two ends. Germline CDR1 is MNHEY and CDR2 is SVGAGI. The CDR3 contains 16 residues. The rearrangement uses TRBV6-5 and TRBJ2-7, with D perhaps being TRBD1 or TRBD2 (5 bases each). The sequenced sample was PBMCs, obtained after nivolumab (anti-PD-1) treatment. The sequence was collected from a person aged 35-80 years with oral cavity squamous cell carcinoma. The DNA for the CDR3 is TGTGCCAGCAGTTACTCGATTCTGACAGTCGGGGACGAGCAGTACTTC. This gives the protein CASSYSILTVGDEQYF.